The 7 T cell receptor beta chains below all came from one sample that was sequenced in a study of response to subunit inactivated influenza vaccine. From the RT-PCR reads, TCRdb called clonotypes with MiXCR, one entry per CDR3 protein. The table has about 780,000 distinct CDR3 sequences, about a fifth seen once. Sample: PBMCs from blood, taken 4 to 6 days after vaccination. The receptors were sampled from a middle-aged man who received an inactivated influenza vaccine.

The chain joins TRBV15 to TRBJ1-5; a possible D gene is TRBD1 (6 bases). Trimming shortened V by 5 bases and J by 6 bases, and 11 bases separated the two germline ends. The CDR3 consists of 13 residues. In germline, CDR1 is LNHNV, CDR2 YYDKDF (reference sequence). This CDR3 reads CATSLPGVQPQHF. The CDR3, as DNA: TGTGCCACCAGCCTCCCAGGGGTTCAGCCCCAGCATTTT.

The chain is built from TRBV3-1 and TRBJ2-5, with 8 nucleotides matching TRBD2. V dropped 7 bases and J dropped 3; count of bases not matched to a gene: 4. Germline V gives CDR1 LGHDT, CDR2 YNNKEL (reference sequence). This CDR3 contains 13 residues. CDR3 DNA sequence: TGTGCCAGCAAACGGGGGGGCGAAGAGACCCAGTACTTC. Its translation is CASKRGGEETQYF.

This clonotype was counted only a few times. The CDR3 region is CASSLGSQGYEQYF. CDR3 in DNA: TGCGCCAGCAGCTTGGGGTCTCAGGGGTACGAGCAGTACTTC. V is TRBV5-1 and J is TRBJ2-7, with a possible D match to TRBD1 (6 bases). The V and J ends lost 0 bases and 4 bases respectively, with 11 bases between them. The CDR3 has 14 amino acids. CDR1 is SGHRS and CDR2 is YFSETQ in the germline V gene.

This clonotype came up a few times. The gene calls are TRBV28 and TRBJ1-5; possible D gene TRBD1, 5 bases. The ends were cut back, 6 bases at V and 3 bases at J, with 9 bases in the middle. The CDR3 runs 13 residues. In germline, CDR1 is MDHEN, CDR2 SYDVKM. CDR3 DNA sequence: TGTGCCAGCAGCGGGGGTAACAATCAGCCCCAGCATTTT. As protein: CASSGGNNQPQHF.

In its sample, this clonotype was seen many times. CDR3 residues: CSANSGGHISTDTQYF. CDR3 bases: TGCAGTGCTAACAGCGGGGGGCACATCAGCACAGATACGCAGTATTTT. J is TRBJ2-3 and V is TRBV20-1; 9 bases align to TRBD2. In germline, CDR1 is DFQATT, CDR2 SNEGSKA (reference sequence). V lost 4 bases to trimming and J lost 0 bases; unmatched junction nucleotides: 8. The length of the CDR3 is 16 residues.

This clonotype has more than one count but fewer than ten. V usage is TRBV10-3 and J usage is TRBJ2-1; 7 bases map to TRBD2. With V trimmed by 11 bases and J by 7 bases, 8 bases remained unmatched. The CDR3 covers 12 residues. CDR1 and CDR2 (germline): ENHRY, SYGVKD. CDR3 coding DNA: TGTGCCGTTGGCGGGACTACGAATGAGCAGTTCTTC. Protein sequence: CAVGGTTNEQFF.

This clonotype was recorded a few times. The V gene is TRBV5-6, the J gene TRBJ2-7; D is unclear. Germline CDR1 SGHDT, CDR2 YYEEEE. V lost 0 bases to trimming and J lost 2 bases, with 12 bases between them. The CDR3 spans 15 residues. The CDR3 DNA follows: TGTGCCAGCAGCTTGGGGAGCTTCCCTACCTACGAGCAGTACTTC. It encodes CASSLGSFPTYEQYF.